This T cell receptor (beta chain) was found in a study of identical twins. Study-wide results and limits: For cord blood, abundant beta clonotypes had fewer insertions, unlike memory repertoires, which showed none. Invariant MAIT and iNKT cells could partly confound zero-insertion analyses.

This clonotype was seen a handful of times. Its antigen is currently unknown. V trimming: 7 bases; J trimming: 0 bases; junction bases outside the gene matches: 10. Germline V lookup: CDR1 SGHRS, CDR2 YFSETQ. The CDR3 is made up of 18 amino acids. Each CDR3 protein gets one entry after TCRdb re-called the 5' RACE reads with MiXCR. The repertoire holds 350,000 to 600,000 distinct CDR3 sequences, with approximately 15% as singletons. A further study also used this sample, focusing on yellow fever vaccine responses in identical twins.

The receptor comes from a young woman in good health. Material for sequencing was CD4+ T cells sorted from blood. This chain connects TRBV5-1 to TRBJ2-3; TRBD2 matches 14 bases. In DNA form, the CDR3 reads TGCGCCAGCTCCAACCGTGGACTAGCGGGGGGTAGCACAGATACGCAGTATTTT. This gives the protein CASSNRGLAGGSTDTQYF.